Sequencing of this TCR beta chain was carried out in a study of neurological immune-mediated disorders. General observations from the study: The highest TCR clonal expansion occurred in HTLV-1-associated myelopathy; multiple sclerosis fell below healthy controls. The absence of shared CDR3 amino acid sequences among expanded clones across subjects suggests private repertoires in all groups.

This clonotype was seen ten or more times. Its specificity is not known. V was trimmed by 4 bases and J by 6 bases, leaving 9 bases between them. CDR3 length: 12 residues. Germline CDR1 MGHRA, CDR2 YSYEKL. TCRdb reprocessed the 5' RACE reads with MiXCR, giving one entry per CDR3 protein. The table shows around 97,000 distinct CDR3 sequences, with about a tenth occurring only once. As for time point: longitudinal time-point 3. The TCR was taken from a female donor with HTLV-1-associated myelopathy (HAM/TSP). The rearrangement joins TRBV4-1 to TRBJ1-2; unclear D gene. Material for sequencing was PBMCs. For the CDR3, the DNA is TGCGCCAGCAGCCGGCAGGCGGATGGCTACACCTTC. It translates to CASSRQADGYTF.